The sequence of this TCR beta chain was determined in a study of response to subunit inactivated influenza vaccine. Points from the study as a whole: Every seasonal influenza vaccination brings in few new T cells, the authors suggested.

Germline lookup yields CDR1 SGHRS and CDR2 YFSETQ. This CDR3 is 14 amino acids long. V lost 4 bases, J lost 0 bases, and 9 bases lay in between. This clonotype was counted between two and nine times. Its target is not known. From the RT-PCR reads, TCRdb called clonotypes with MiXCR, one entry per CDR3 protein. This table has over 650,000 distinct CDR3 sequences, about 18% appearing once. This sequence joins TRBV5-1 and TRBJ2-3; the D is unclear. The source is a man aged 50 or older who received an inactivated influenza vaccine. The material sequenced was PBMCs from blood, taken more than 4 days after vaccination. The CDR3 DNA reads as TGCGCCAGCAGCGCCCAAAGGAGCACAGATACGCAGTATTTT. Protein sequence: CASSAQRSTDTQYF.